This T cell receptor (beta chain) was found in a study of T-cell memory formation after mild COVID-19. The germline V gene has CDR1 DFQATT and CDR2 SNEGSKA (reference sequence). This CDR3 region has 16 residues. Trimming took 1 base from V and 2 from J, leaving 17 bases between them. A word on this clonotype: Its antigen is unidentified.

5'RACE with constant-segment primers yielded barcoded, UMI-tagged TCR alpha and TCR beta cDNA libraries. TCRdb independently ran MiXCR on the 5' RACE reads; one entry per CDR3 protein. Of hundreds of thousands of distinct CDR3 sequences listed, roughly a fifth are singletons. Study-level findings and limits: Later expanders leaned CD4+, whereas day 15 to 85 contracting clones were balanced CD4/CD8. That cross-reactive memory joined was suggested by some responding clones appearing in pre-infection memory.

Specimen: PBMCs or a T cell subset sorted from them (not recorded which). V usage is TRBV20-1 and J usage is TRBJ1-2; maybe TRBD1 (6 bases). The receptor was derived from a man aged 18-30 years who had mild COVID-19 (a few samples of this study predate the infection). Cell type and time point are not known. The CDR3 is CSARAQGSLGNYGYTF. The DNA of the CDR3 is TGCAGTGCTAGAGCCCAGGGGAGTCTGGGCAACTATGGCTACACCTTC.